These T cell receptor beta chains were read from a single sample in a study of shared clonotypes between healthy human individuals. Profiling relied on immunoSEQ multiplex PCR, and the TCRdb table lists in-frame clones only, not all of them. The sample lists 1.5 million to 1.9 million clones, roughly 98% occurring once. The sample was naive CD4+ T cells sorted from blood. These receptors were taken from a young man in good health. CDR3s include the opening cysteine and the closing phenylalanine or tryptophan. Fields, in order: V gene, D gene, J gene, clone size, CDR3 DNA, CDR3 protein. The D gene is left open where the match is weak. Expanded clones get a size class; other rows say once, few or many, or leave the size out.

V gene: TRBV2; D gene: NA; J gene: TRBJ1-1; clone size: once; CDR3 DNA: TGTGCCACACAACAGGACGAGGGAGCTTTCTTT; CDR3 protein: CATQQDEGAFF
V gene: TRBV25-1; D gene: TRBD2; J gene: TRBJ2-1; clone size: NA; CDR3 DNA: TGTGCCAGCAGTCGGAGGACTAGTTACAATGAGCAGTTCTTC; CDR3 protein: CASSRRTSYNEQFF
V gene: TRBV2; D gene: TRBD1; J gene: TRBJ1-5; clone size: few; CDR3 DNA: TGTGCCAGCAGTCGTGGACAGGGGATTCAGCCCCAGCATTTT; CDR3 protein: CASSRGQGIQPQHF
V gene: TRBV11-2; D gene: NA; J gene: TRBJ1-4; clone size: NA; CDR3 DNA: TGTGCCAGCAGCCCCCGTCGGTCAACTAATGAAAAACTGTTTTTT; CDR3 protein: CASSPRRSTNEKLFF
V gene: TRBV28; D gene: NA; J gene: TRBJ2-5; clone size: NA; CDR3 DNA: TGTGCCAGCAGCCCCTCGGGGGAAACCCAGTACTTC; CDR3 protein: CASSPSGETQYF
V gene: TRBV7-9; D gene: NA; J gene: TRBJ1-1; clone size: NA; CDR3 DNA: TGTGCCAGCAGCTTAGAAACGAACACTGAAGCTTTCTTT; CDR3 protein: CASSLETNTEAFF
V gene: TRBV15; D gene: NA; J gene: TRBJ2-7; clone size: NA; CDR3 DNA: TGTGCCACCAGCAGAGAAGCTTCGGGACACTATGCCTACGAGCAGTACTTC; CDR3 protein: CATSREASGHYAYEQYF
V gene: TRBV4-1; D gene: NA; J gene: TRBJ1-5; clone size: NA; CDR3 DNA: TGCGCCAGCAGCCAAGAAGACCCCGGCGTAGGCTGGGACCAGCCCCAGCATTTT; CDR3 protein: CASSQEDPGVGWDQPQHF
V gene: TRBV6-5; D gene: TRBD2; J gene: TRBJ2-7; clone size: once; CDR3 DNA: TGTGCCAGCAGTTACGCGACTAGCGGGAGAGGCGAGCAGTACTTC; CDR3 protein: CASSYATSGRGEQYF
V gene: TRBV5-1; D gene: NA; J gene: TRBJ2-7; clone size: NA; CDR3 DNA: TGCGCCAGCAGCTTCGAAGGTGTGGGTCTCTCCTACGAGCAGTACTTC; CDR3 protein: CASSFEGVGLSYEQYF
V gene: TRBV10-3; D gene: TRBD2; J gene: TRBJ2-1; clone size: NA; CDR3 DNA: TGTGCCTCCCGAGCGGGAGTCTCCTACAATGAGCAGTTCTTC; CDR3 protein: CASRAGVSYNEQFF
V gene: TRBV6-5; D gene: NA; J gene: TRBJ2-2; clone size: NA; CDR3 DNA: TGTGCCAGCAGTAGGGACTTCTCCGGGGAGCTGTTTTTT; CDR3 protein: CASSRDFSGELFF
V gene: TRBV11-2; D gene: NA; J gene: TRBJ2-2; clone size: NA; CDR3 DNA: TGTGCCAGCAGAACTACAGCCTCCACCGGGGAGCTGTTTTTT; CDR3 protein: CASRTTASTGELFF
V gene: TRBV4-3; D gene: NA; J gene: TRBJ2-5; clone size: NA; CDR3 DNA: TGCGCCAGCAGCCAAGAATGGAGAGAGACCCAGTACTTC; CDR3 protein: CASSQEWRETQYF
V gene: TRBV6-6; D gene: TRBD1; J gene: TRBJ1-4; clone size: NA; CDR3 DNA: TGTGCCAGCAGTTACCGGGACAGGGCTCGGGAAAAACTGTTTTTT; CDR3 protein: CASSYRDRAREKLFF
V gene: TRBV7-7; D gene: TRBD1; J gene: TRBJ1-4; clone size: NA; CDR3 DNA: TGTGCTAGCTCGACAGGGGGCGGTGAAAAACTGTTTTTT; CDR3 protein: CASSTGGGEKLFF
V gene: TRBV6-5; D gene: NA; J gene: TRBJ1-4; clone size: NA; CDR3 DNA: TGTGCCAGCAGCTACGGGACGTCTGCAACTAATGAAAAACTGTTTTTT; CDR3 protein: CASSYGTSATNEKLFF
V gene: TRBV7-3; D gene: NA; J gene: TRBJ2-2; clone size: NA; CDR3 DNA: TGTGCCAGCAGCTTACTAGGGTCTGGGGAGCTGTTTTTT; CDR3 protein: CASSLLGSGELFF
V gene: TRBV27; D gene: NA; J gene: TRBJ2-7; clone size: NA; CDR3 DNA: TGTGCCAGCAGTCGGGGGGCCCCACCCTACGAGCAGTACTTC; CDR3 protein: CASSRGAPPYEQYF
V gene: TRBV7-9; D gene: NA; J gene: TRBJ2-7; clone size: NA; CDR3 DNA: TGTGCCAGCAGCTTCCTCTCTAGGTCCTACGAGCAGTACTTC; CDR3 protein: CASSFLSRSYEQYF
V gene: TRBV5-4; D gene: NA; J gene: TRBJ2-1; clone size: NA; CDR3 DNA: TGTGCCAGCAGCTTGGCCGGGGGCGCGTTAGTAAATGAGCAGTTCTTC; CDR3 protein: CASSLAGGALVNEQFF
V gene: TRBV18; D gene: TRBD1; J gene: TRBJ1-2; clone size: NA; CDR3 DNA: TGTGCCAGCTCCTCGGAGGGACAGGGCATACTTGGCTATGGCTACACCTTC; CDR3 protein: CASSSEGQGILGYGYTF
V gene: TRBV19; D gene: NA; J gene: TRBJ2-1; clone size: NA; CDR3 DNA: TGTGCCAGTAGTAAAAGGGAAGGTAGTTACAATGAGCAGTTCTTC; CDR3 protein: CASSKREGSYNEQFF
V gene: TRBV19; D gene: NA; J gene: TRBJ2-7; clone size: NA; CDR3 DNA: TGTGCCAGTAGTTGGAACAGTCCGACCTACGAGCAGTACTTC; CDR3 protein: CASSWNSPTYEQYF
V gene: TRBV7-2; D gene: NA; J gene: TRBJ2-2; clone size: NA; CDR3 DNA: TGTGCCAGCAGCCCCAGCCGCGGGACCCGGGGAGGGGAGCTGTTTTTT; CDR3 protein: CASSPSRGTRGGELFF
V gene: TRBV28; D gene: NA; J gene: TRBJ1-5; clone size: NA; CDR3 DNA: TGTGCCAGCAGAGACTCGGGACGGGGAATTCACAATCAGCCCCAGCATTTT; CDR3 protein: CASRDSGRGIHNQPQHF
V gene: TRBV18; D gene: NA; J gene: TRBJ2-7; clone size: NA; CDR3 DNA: TGTGCCAGCTCACAAACCGGGGCCGAGCAGTACTTC; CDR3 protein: CASSQTGAEQYF
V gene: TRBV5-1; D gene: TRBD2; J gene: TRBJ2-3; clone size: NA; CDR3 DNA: TGCGCCAGCAGCCCGGAGGGGCGGGAGAGGATCGCGGCAGATACGCAGTATTTT; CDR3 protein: CASSPEGRERIAADTQYF
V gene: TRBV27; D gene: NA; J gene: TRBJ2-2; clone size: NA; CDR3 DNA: TGTGCCAGCAGTTTCTATGATAGAGGCACCGGGGAGCTGTTTTTT; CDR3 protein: CASSFYDRGTGELFF
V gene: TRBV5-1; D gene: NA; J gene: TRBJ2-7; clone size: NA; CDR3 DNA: TGCGCCAGCAGCGGACGGGAGAGTCAGCCCGAGCAGTACTTC; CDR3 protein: CASSGRESQPEQYF
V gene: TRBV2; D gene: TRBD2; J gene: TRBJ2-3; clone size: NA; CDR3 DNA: TGTGCCAGCAGGGTACTAGCGGGAGGGCCGGGAGATACGCAGTATTTT; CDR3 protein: CASRVLAGGPGDTQYF
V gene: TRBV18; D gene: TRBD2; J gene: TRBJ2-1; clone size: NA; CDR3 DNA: TGTGCCAGCTCACTAGCGGGACATAATGAGCAGTTCTTC; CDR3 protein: CASSLAGHNEQFF
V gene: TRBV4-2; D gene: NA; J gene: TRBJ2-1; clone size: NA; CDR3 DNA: TGTGCCAGCAGCCGAGCCGAACATAATGGGGCTACAGGGGAGCAGTTCTTC; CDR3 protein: CASSRAEHNGATGEQFF
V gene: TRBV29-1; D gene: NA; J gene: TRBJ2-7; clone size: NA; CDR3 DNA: TGCAGCGTTGAGGGGGCGAGCGGGGCTGACGAGCAGTACTTC; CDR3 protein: CSVEGASGADEQYF
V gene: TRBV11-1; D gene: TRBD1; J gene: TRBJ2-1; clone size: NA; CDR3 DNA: TGTGCCAGCAGCCTGGGACAGGGGATCAATGAGCAGTTCTTC; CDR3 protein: CASSLGQGINEQFF
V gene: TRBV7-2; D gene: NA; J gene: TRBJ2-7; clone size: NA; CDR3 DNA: TGTGCCAGCAGCTCGCTTACACAGGGACCGTACGAGCAGTACTTC; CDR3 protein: CASSSLTQGPYEQYF
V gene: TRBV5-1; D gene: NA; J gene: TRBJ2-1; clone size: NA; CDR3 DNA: TGCGCCAGCAGCTTGGCTCCAGGGGGGGATGAGCAGTTCTTC; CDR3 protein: CASSLAPGGDEQFF
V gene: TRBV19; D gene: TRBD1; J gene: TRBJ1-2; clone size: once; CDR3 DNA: TGTGCCAGTAGGACGGACAGGGCCGCTGGGTACACCTTC; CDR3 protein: CASRTDRAAGYTF
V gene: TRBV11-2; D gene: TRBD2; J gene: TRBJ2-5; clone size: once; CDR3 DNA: TGTGCCAGCAGCTCGACTAGCGGGAGGGTCGAGACCCAGTACTTC; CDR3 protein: CASSSTSGRVETQYF
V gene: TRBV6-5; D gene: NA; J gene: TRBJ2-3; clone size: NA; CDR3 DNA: TGTGCCAGCAAGCCCGTAGCGACAGATACGCAGTATTTT; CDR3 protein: CASKPVATDTQYF
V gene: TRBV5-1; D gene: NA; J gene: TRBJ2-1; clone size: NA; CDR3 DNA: TGCGCCAGCAGCTTGGTTGTCGGCGATGAGCAGTTCTTC; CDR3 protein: CASSLVVGDEQFF
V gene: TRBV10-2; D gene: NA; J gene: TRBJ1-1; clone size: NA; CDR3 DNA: TGCGCCAGCAGCCAAAACACGAACACTGAAGCTTTCTTT; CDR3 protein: CASSQNTNTEAFF
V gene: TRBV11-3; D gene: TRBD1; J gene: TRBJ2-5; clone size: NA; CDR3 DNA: TGTGCCAGCAGCTTAGGGGGACAGGGGGCGTTTGAGACCCAGTACTTC; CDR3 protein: CASSLGGQGAFETQYF
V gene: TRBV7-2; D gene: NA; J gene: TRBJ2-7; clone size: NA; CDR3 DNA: TGTGCCAGCAGCCCCGGGTTGTTCCCCGATCCGTTATTCTCCTACGAGCAGTACTTC; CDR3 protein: CASSPGLFPDPLFSYEQYF
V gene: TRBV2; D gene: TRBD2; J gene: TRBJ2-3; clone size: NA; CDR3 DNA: TGTGCCAGCTGGGGTAGCGGGAGCTCTTTAGATACGCAGTATTTT; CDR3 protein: CASWGSGSSLDTQYF
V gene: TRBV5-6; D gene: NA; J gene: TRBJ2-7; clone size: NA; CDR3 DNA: TGTGCCAGCACTTCGTTCTCCGGGACCGATTCCTACGAGCAGTACTTC; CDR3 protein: CASTSFSGTDSYEQYF
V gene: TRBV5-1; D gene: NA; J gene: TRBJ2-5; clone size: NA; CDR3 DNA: TGCGCCAGCAGACCCGTCGACCGGATCCAAGAGACCCAGTACTTC; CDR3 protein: CASRPVDRIQETQYF
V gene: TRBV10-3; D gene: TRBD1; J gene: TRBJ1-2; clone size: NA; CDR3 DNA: TGTGCCATCAGTGACCGGACCGGGACAGGGGGACTTGGCTACACCTTC; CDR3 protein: CAISDRTGTGGLGYTF
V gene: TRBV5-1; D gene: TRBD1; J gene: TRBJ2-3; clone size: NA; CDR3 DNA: TGCGCCAGCAGCTTGGAAGGGACAGGGGAGGCAGATACGCAGTATTTT; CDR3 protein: CASSLEGTGEADTQYF
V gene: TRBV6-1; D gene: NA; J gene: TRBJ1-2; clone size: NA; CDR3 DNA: TGTGCCAGCAGTGGTTGGCATAAGTCCGCCTATGGCTACACCTTC; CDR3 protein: CASSGWHKSAYGYTF
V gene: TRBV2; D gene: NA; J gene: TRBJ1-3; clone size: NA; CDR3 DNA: TGTGCCACCCCTCTCTCTGGAAACACCATATATTTT; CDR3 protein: CATPLSGNTIYF
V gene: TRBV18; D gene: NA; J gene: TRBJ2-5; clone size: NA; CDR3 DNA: TGTGCCAGCTCACCCGGGGAGACCCAGTACTTC; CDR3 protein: CASSPGETQYF
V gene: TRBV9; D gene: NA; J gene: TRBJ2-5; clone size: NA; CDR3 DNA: TGTGCCAGCAGCGATACCGGGACAACCCAAGAGACCCAGTACTTC; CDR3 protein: CASSDTGTTQETQYF